These 16 T cell receptor beta chains share one sample of origin, sequenced in a study of blood T cell repertoires in COVID-19. The repertoire was sequenced with immunoSEQ multiplex PCR; TCRdb's copy has only in-frame clones and lacks some. This table holds some 130,000 clones, about 87% found once. The sequencing sample was made of peripheral blood. The receptors here all came from a man aged 45-60 years with active COVID-19.

This clone was detected a few times. This rearrangement joins TRBV3-1 (or the pseudogene TRBV3-2) to TRBJ2-7; 9 nucleotides line up with TRBD2. CDR1 is LGHDT, CDR2 YNNKEL, per germline (reference sequence). V lost 1 base to trimming and J lost 5 bases; unmatched junction nucleotides: 9. This CDR3 comprises 16 residues. CDR3 coding DNA: TGTGCCAGCAGCCAAGGAGGAGGCGGGGGGGCCCACGAGCAGTACTTC. It encodes CASSQGGGGGAHEQYF.

This chain links TRBV5-4 with TRBJ2-2; 7 bases agree with TRBD1. CDR3 length: 15 amino acids. The ends lost 4 bases at V and 6 bases at J; junction bases unmatched: 9. CDR1 and CDR2 (germline): SGHNT, YYREEE (reference sequence). For the CDR3, the DNA is TGTGCCAGCAGCCCTCGAGGGGGCGCGGCCGGGGAGCTGTTTTTT. Translated: CASSPRGGAAGELFF. Drawing the rest from reference TRBV5-4 and TRBJ2-2, the complete variable domain is ETGVTQSPTHLIKTRGQQVTLRCSSQSGHNTVSWYQQALGQGPQFIFQYYREEENGRGNFPPRFSGLQFPNYSSELNVNALELDDSALYLCASSPRGGAAGELFFGEGSRLTVL.

CDR3 loop: CASSFGGGHYGYTF. The CDR3 DNA is TGTGCCAGCAGCTTCGGCGGAGGTCACTATGGCTACACCTTC. This chain links TRBV7-2 with TRBJ1-2; D gene uncertain. The CDR3 has 14 amino acids. Germline values: CDR1 SGHTA, CDR2 FQGNSA. V lost 3 bases and J lost 3, with 11 bases in between.

On this clone: The same CDR3 is also encoded by other DNA sequences in this sample. V gene TRBV6-5 combines with J gene TRBJ2-7; TRBD1 matches 8 bases. Losses at the gene ends were 6 bases for V and 4 bases for J; bases not matched to a gene: 8. CDR1 MNHEY and CDR2 SVGAGI come from the germline V gene. CDR3 length: 14 amino acids. This chain's CDR3 is CASRSGTGIYEQYF. CDR3 sequence (DNA): TGTGCCAGCAGATCCGGGACAGGTATTTACGAGCAGTACTTC.

The rearrangement joins TRBV10-3 to TRBJ1-2, with D possibly being TRBD1 (5 bases). Germline CDR1 and CDR2: ENHRY and SYGVKD. The CDR3 has 19 amino acids. Trimming stripped 0 bases from V and 1 base from J, with 21 bases between. The CDR3 spells CAISESIITGLRINYGYTF. The CDR3 bases are TGTGCCATCAGTGAGTCGATAATTACAGGCCTAAGGATTAACTATGGCTACACCTTC.

V and J are TRBV5-1 and TRBJ1-2; 7 nucleotides match TRBD1. With V trimmed by 3 bases and J by 1 base, 3 bases remained unmatched. The germline gives CDR1 SGHRS, CDR2 YFSETQ. The CDR3 contains 14 residues. CDR3 protein: CASSWGQSNYGYTF. The CDR3 bases are TGCGCCAGCAGCTGGGGACAGAGTAACTATGGCTACACCTTC. The variable domain in full, with the rest retrieved from reference TRBV5-1 and TRBJ1-2, is KAGVTQTPRYLIKTRGQQVTLSCSPISGHRSVSWYQQTPGQGLQFLFEYFSETQRNKGNFPGRFSGRQFSNSRSEMNVSTLELGDSALYLCASSWGQSNYGYTFGSGTRLTVV.

The V and J genes are TRBV11-3 and TRBJ2-3; a weak D match, TRBD2 (5 bases). The CDR3 extends over 14 amino acids. The ends were cut back, 5 bases at V and 2 bases at J, with 11 bases in the middle. Germline V gene lookup returns CDR1 SGHNT and CDR2 YENEEA. The CDR3 nucleotides read TGTGCCAGCAGCCCTTGGGAGAACACAGATACGCAGTATTTT. Translating it yields CASSPWENTDTQYF.

The gene calls are TRBV6-6 and TRBJ1-2, with 9 bases aligning to TRBD1. There are 16 residues in the CDR3. CDR1 and CDR2 (germline): MNHNY, SVGAGI (reference sequence). V lost 4 bases, J lost 4 bases, and 10 bases stayed unmatched. The CDR3 loop is CASSSTGTGMGYGYTF. The CDR3 region has the DNA TGTGCCAGCAGTTCAACCGGGACAGGGATGGGCTATGGCTACACCTTC.

The rearrangement links TRBV27 to TRBJ1-2; D is uncertain. The germline V and J ends were trimmed by 7 bases and 12 bases, with 18 bases remaining between them. Per germline, CDR1 MNHEY and CDR2 SMNVEV (reference sequence). The CDR3 length is 12 residues. DNA for the CDR3: TGTGCCAGCAATAGGACTACCGGTACGGACACCTTC. It encodes CASNRTTGTDTF.

This clone came up once. This chain connects TRBV6-5 to TRBJ1-2; no definite D call. V was shortened by 0 bases and J by 3 bases, with 11 bases between the two germline ends. The CDR3 covers 15 residues. Per germline, CDR1 MNHEY and CDR2 SVGAGI. The CDR3 protein is CASSYSTNGYYGYTF. DNA of the CDR3: TGTGCCAGCAGTTACTCGACTAACGGCTACTATGGCTACACCTTC.

The rearrangement uses TRBV3-1 (or the pseudogene TRBV3-2) and TRBJ1-1; 7 nucleotides align to TRBD1. J was trimmed by 2 bases and V by 3 bases; bases with no gene match: 6. The CDR3 is 15 residues long. Germline-derived CDR1 and CDR2 are LGHDT and YNNKEL (reference sequence). The CDR3 DNA follows: TGTGCCAGCAGCCACCCGACAGGGATTAACACTGAAGCTTTCTTT. This sequence encodes CASSHPTGINTEAFF.

This clone was detected a few times. Written as DNA, the CDR3 is TGTGCCAGCAGTGACTCCCGGACAGCCTATGGCTACACCTTC. Its protein product is CASSDSRTAYGYTF. This chain uses TRBV6-4 with TRBJ1-2, with D perhaps matching TRBD1 (6 bases). The CDR3 consists of 14 residues. Between the trimmed V and J ends, which lost 0 bases and 4 bases, there was a span of 9 bases. Germline V lookup: CDR1 MRHNA, CDR2 SNTAGT.

The V gene is TRBV6-5, the J gene TRBJ1-2, with D tentatively TRBD1 (5 bases). V was pared by 0 bases and J by 8 bases, with 13 bases between. This CDR3 spans 14 amino acids. CDR1 and CDR2 from the germline V gene are MNHEY and SVGAGI. The CDR3 nucleotides are TGTGCCAGCAGTTACTCGCGTCAGGGTATGGGCTACACCTTC. This gives the protein CASSYSRQGMGYTF.

This clone appeared a few times. This rearrangement joins TRBV6-6 to TRBJ1-4, with TRBD1 identical over 7 bases. The germline V gene has CDR1 MNHNY and CDR2 SVGAGI (reference sequence). The CDR3 extends over 15 amino acids. V was clipped by 4 bases and J by 6 bases; unmatched bases: 8. CDR3 DNA sequence: TGTGCCAGCAGTTCTACAGGGGATGCATATGAAAAACTGTTTTTT. Encoded protein: CASSSTGDAYEKLFF.

In its sample, this clone was seen a few times. This chain joins TRBV19 and TRBJ1-2; 8 nucleotides align to TRBD1. V lost 6 bases and J lost 2; bases outside the gene matches: 8. This CDR3 spans 15 amino acids. Germline-derived CDR1 and CDR2 are LNHDA and SQIVND (reference sequence). This CDR3 reads CASRKTGGGNYGYTF. Written as DNA, the CDR3 is TGTGCCAGTAGAAAAACAGGGGGAGGAAACTATGGCTACACCTTC.

CDR3 residues: CASSTRDSETQYF. The CDR3 coding sequence is TGTGCCAGCAGTACCAGGGACAGTGAAACGCAGTATTTT. The chain couples TRBV27 to TRBJ2-3; TRBD1 matches 7 bases. Losses at the gene ends were 5 bases for V and 9 bases for J; bases not matched to a gene: 8. Germline values: CDR1 MNHEY, CDR2 SMNVEV (reference sequence). The CDR3 spans 13 residues.